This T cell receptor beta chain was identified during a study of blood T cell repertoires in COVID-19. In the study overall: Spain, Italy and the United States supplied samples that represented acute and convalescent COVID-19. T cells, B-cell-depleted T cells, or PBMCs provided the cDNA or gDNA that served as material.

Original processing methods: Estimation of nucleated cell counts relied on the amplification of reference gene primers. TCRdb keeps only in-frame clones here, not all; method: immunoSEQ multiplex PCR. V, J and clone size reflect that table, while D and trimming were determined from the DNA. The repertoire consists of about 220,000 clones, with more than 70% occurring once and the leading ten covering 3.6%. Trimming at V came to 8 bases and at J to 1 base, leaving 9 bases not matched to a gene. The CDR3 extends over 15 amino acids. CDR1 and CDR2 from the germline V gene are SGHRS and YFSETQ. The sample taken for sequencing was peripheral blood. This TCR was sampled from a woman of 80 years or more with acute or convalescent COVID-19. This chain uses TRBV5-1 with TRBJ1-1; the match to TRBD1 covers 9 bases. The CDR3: CASYPGTGPNTEAFF. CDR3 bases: TGCGCCAGTTATCCCGGGACAGGGCCGAACACTGAAGCTTTCTTT.